These T cell receptor beta chains were read from a single sample in a study of regulatory T cells in long-lasting Graves disease. TCRdb redid the calling of the multiplex PCR reads with MiXCR, one entry per CDR3 protein. This sample yields roughly 500,000 distinct CDR3 sequences, of which around a fifth are seen a single time; around 14% belongs to the top ten. Sequenced material: peripheral blood mononuclear cells (PBMCs), taken when the disease was refractory, from a patient treated with antithyroid drugs. Source of these receptors: a female donor with Graves disease. The CDR3 runs from the conserved cysteine through the conserved F or W. D genes are given only for firm matches. Part of the rows lack a size; the others show once, few, many or a class for expanded clones.

d_gene	j_gene	v_gene	abundance	CDR3nt	CDR3aa
TRBD1	TRBJ2-4	TRBV11-2	few	TGTGCCAGCAGTACTCGGGACAGGGGGCGCGACATTCAGTACTTC	CASSTRDRGRDIQYF
NA	TRBJ1-3	TRBV30	few	TGTGCCTGGAGTCAAGGGGACGAGGGTGGAAACACCATATATTTT	CAWSQGDEGGNTIYF
NA	TRBJ1-1	TRBV29-1	few	TGCAGCGTTGATGCGGGGAGCCACACTGAAGCTTTCTTT	CSVDAGSHTEAFF
NA	TRBJ2-7	TRBV20-1	NA	TGCAGTGCTAGGGGGGCCTCGAGCGGGGACGACGAGCAGTACTTC	CSARGASSGDDEQYF
TRBD2	TRBJ2-5	TRBV12-3/TRBV12-4	many	TGTGCCAGCAGCACCCTTCGAAGGGGACTAGCGGGTTCAAACCAGGAGACCCAGTACTTC	CASSTLRRGLAGSNQETQYF
NA	TRBJ1-6	TRBV15	many	TGTGCCACCAGCAGACCCAATTCACCCCTCCACTTT	CATSRPNSPLHF
TRBD2	TRBJ2-5	TRBV7-3	few	TGTGCCAGCAGCTTAACGCAGGGAGGGGATGGGGAGACCCAGTACTTC	CASSLTQGGDGETQYF
TRBD1	TRBJ1-6	TRBV30	many	TGTGCCGAGGGACAGGCTTATTCACCCCTCCACTTT	CAEGQAYSPLHF
TRBD1	TRBJ2-5	TRBV2	NA	TGCGCCAGCAGCCAACGGGACAGGACACAAGAGACCCAGTACTTC	CASSQRDRTQETQYF
NA	TRBJ1-3	TRBV3-1	NA	TGTGCCAGCAGCCGAGGGGGCTCTGGAAACACCATATATTTT	CASSRGGSGNTIYF
NA	TRBJ2-7	TRBV4-2	NA	TGTGCCAGCAGCCAAAGAGAGGGGAGTGCGTACGAGCAGTACTTC	CASSQREGSAYEQYF
NA	TRBJ2-6	TRBV7-2	many	TGTGCCAGCAGCCTCGGAGGGGCCAACGTCCTGACTTTC	CASSLGGANVLTF
NA	TRBJ2-7	TRBV9	few	TGTGCCAGCAGCGTAGGAGACTCCGAGCAGTACTTC	CASSVGDSEQYF
TRBD2	TRBJ2-2	TRBV7-2	NA	TGTGCCAGCAGCTCCGGGACAGGGGTCTCTAGACTAGCGGGAGGCCATAACGGGGAGCTGTTTTTT	CASSSGTGVSRLAGGHNGELFF
NA	TRBJ1-2	TRBV6-1	many	TGTGCCGCGTTCCACGGGGGAGGCACGAATGGCTACACCTTC	CAAFHGGGTNGYTF
NA	TRBJ2-1	TRBV7-8	few	TGTGCCAGCAGCGAAGGACCATCATCCAATGAGCAGTTCTTC	CASSEGPSSNEQFF
NA	TRBJ2-7	TRBV3-1	NA	TGTGCCAGCAGCTTCCGGGACGGTGTTTATCCATACTCCTACGAGCAGTACTTC	CASSFRDGVYPYSYEQYF
NA	TRBJ1-5	TRBV12-3/TRBV12-4	many	TGTGCCAGCAGTTTAATGGGACTAGGTGGAAGACAGCCCCAGCATTTT	CASSLMGLGGRQPQHF
NA	TRBJ2-6	TRBV6-1	many	TGTGCCAGCAGTGACGATGTGGGCCACTCTGGGGCCAACGTCCTGACTTTC	CASSDDVGHSGANVLTF
NA	TRBJ1-2	TRBV20-1	many	TGCAGTGCCCAGGAGGGGGGCGCGTATGGCTACACCTTC	CSAQEGGAYGYTF
NA	TRBJ2-7	TRBV4-3	few	TGCGCCAGCAGCCAAGAAGCAACGGGGTACTACGAGCAGTACTTC	CASSQEATGYYEQYF
NA	TRBJ2-3	TRBV27	NA	TGTGCCAGCAGTTTATCGCCAGATACGCAGTATTTT	CASSLSPDTQYF
NA	TRBJ2-3	TRBV7-2	once	TGTGCCAGCGCACCGGGAGATACGCAGTATTTT	CASAPGDTQYF
TRBD1	TRBJ2-2	TRBV6-1	many	TGTGCCAGCAGTACAGGGGTCGTGAACACCGGGGAGCTGTTTTTT	CASSTGVVNTGELFF
NA	TRBJ1-5	TRBV19	NA	TGTGCCAGTAGTATGGGGGCGCTCCAGCCCCAGCATTTT	CASSMGALQPQHF
TRBD2	TRBJ2-7	TRBV2	many	TGTGCCAGCAGTGGGATTTCGGGACTAGCGGGAGGAGGAGCGGCTTACGAGCAGTACTTC	CASSGISGLAGGGAAYEQYF
NA	TRBJ1-2	TRBV13	many	TGTGCCAGCGAGACAAGGTTGGGAGGCGACGCTAACTATGGCTACACCTTC	CASETRLGGDANYGYTF
NA	TRBJ1-1	TRBV7-9	many	TGTGCCAGCAGCCTAGGGATGAACACTGAAGCTTTCTTT	CASSLGMNTEAFF
NA	TRBJ2-6	TRBV20-1	many	TGCAGTGCTAGGTGGGGGTCTGGGGCCAACGTCCTGACTTTC	CSARWGSGANVLTF
NA	TRBJ2-7	TRBV29-1	many	TGCAGCGCCCGGGACACTACTGGTGAGCAGTACTTC	CSARDTTGEQYF
TRBD1	TRBJ1-1	TRBV7-9	NA	TGTGCCAGCACGGGAGACACAGACAGGGGTGAGACTGAAGCTTTCTTT	CASTGDTDRGETEAFF
NA	TRBJ2-7	TRBV5-1	many	TGCGCCAGCAGCTTGGGTTCCGGGGCCTACGAGCAGTACTTC	CASSLGSGAYEQYF
NA	TRBJ1-1	TRBV11-1	NA	TGTGCCAGCAGCTTCGACAGGTCAACTGAAGCTTTCTTT	CASSFDRSTEAFF
TRBD2	TRBJ2-5	TRBV4-1	NA	TGCGCCAGCAGCCAAGAGGGGGGGGGACAAGAGACCCAGTACTTC	CASSQEGGGQETQYF
TRBD1	TRBJ1-1	TRBV25-1	few	TGTGCCAGCAGCAATGCGGGACAGGGAGTGTGGACTGAAGCTTTCTTT	CASSNAGQGVWTEAFF
NA	TRBJ2-1	TRBV20-1	NA	TGCAGTTTAGAATCTGCCTACAATGAGCAGTTCTTC	CSLESAYNEQFF
NA	TRBJ1-2	TRBV11-1	many	TGTGCCAGCAGCTCGGGGCACTATGGCTACACCTTC	CASSSGHYGYTF
NA	TRBJ2-7	TRBV27	many	TGTGCCAGCAGTTTATCCGGGACGGGTCCCTACGAGCAGTACTTC	CASSLSGTGPYEQYF
NA	TRBJ2-7	TRBV3-1	many	TGTGCCAGCAGCCAATCGCCAAACGGGCAGTACTTC	CASSQSPNGQYF
TRBD1	TRBJ2-3	TRBV11-2	NA	TGTGCCAGCAGCACAGGGGGTACGCAGTATTTT	CASSTGGTQYF
NA	TRBJ2-2	TRBV6-2/TRBV6-3	few	TGTGCCAGCAGTTACGTCGGATCGAACACCGGGGAGCTGTTTTTT	CASSYVGSNTGELFF
TRBD2	TRBJ2-7	TRBV28	NA	TGTGCCAGCTTTCCGGCGGGAGATCAGTTCTACGAGCAGTACTTC	CASFPAGDQFYEQYF
TRBD1	TRBJ2-5	TRBV7-9	few	TGTGCCAGCAGCACCGGGACAGCCCAAGAGACCCAGTACTTC	CASSTGTAQETQYF
NA	TRBJ2-7	TRBV30	few	TGTGCCTGGAGTGTCGGGGCTGGGTACGGCGAGCAGTACTTC	CAWSVGAGYGEQYF
TRBD1	TRBJ1-1	TRBV12-5	many	TGTGCTAGTGGAGGGACAGCGGACACTGAAGCTTTCTTT	CASGGTADTEAFF
NA	TRBJ2-1	TRBV19	NA	TGTGCCAGTAGTATAGTTCGGGGTAATGAGCAGTTCTTC	CASSIVRGNEQFF